These 17 T cell receptor beta chains share one sample of origin, sequenced in a study of cytomegalovirus exposure and HLA in healthy donors. Primers: 60 Vbeta forward and 13 Jbeta reverse. Profiling relied on immunoSEQ multiplex PCR, and the TCRdb table lists in-frame clones only, not all of them. The table includes some 120,000 clones, 79% detected once. Sequenced input: PBMCs. The source of these receptors is a man younger than 35 in good health and CMV-seronegative.

This chain uses TRBV6-5 with TRBJ1-6; the match to TRBD1 covers 9 bases. Germline CDR1 reads MNHEY; CDR2 reads SVGAGI. The CDR3 consists of 14 residues. Losses at the gene ends were 0 bases for V and 9 bases for J; bases not matched to a gene: 0. In DNA, the CDR3 is TGTGCCAGCAGTTACTCACAGGGGGCTTCACCCCTCCACTTT. Translating gives CASSYSQGASPLHF.

V and J are TRBV11-1 and TRBJ2-1, with 7 bases matching TRBD2. The CDR3 is 17 residues long. After removal of 10 bases from V and 4 bases from J, the junction contained 19 bases not matched to a gene. The germline gives CDR1 SGHAT, CDR2 FQDESV (reference sequence). DNA for the CDR3: TGTGCCATCTCCCTTGGGGCTAGCGGAGGCCTTTACAATGAGCAGTTCTTC. Encoded protein: CAISLGASGGLYNEQFF.

V gene TRBV5-6 combines with J gene TRBJ2-3, with 11 nucleotides matching TRBD2. The germline V gene encodes CDR1 SGHDT and CDR2 YYEEEE. The CDR3 has 17 amino acids. The trim removed 0 bases at V and 7 bases at J, leaving 10 bases unmatched. The CDR3 DNA sequence: TGTGCCAGCAGCTTGGAGGGTCGACTAGCGGGATGGCATACGCAGTATTTT. It specifies CASSLEGRLAGWHTQYF.

The table lists this clone with a count of one. The chain is built from TRBV18 and TRBJ2-5, with TRBD2 identical over 11 bases. Germline V CDR1 and CDR2: KGHSH, LQKENI. The CDR3 length is 14 residues. V gave up 4 bases and J gave up 2 bases; unmatched junction bases: 0. The CDR3 spells CASSLAGGQETQYF. In nucleotides, the CDR3 is TGTGCCAGCTCACTAGCGGGAGGGCAAGAGACCCAGTACTTC. Looking up the rest from reference TRBV18 and TRBJ2-5 gives the full variable domain: NAGVMQNPRHLVRRRGQEARLRCSPMKGHSHVYWYRQLPEEGLKFMVYLQKENIIDESGMPKERFSAEFPKEGPSILRIQQVVRGDSAAYFCASSLAGGQETQYFGPGTRLLVL.

This clone was detected once. The V and J genes are TRBV7-9 and TRBJ2-2; D is possibly TRBD1 (5 bases). This CDR3 is 15 amino acids long. V was trimmed by 5 bases and J by 4 bases, leaving 14 bases between them. Germline V gene lookup returns CDR1 SEHNR and CDR2 FQNEAQ (reference sequence). The CDR3 is CASSPPRTGTGELFF. For the CDR3, the DNA is TGTGCCAGCAGCCCACCGAGAACAGGCACCGGGGAGCTGTTTTTT.

V usage is TRBV7-6 and J usage is TRBJ2-5; TRBD2 is a possible D gene (7 bases). Per the germline V gene, CDR1 is SGHVS and CDR2 is FNYEAQ. This CDR3 region has 14 residues. Trimming stripped 11 bases from V and 5 bases from J, with 21 bases between. The CDR3 DNA follows: TGTGCCGCTCAGAGGGGGAGGGCCTTTGAGACCCAGTACTTC. Its translation: CAAQRGRAFETQYF.

The chain carries TRBV12-5 and TRBJ2-2; D is ambiguous. Looked up from germline, CDR1 is LGHNT and CDR2 is FRNRAP. CDR3 length: 14 residues. The germline V and J ends were trimmed by 7 bases and 5 bases, with 14 bases remaining between them. CDR3 bases: TGTGCTAGTGCCCCCACTAAACGAACCGGGGAGCTGTTTTTT. Its protein product is CASAPTKRTGELFF.

The genes are TRBV21-1 and TRBJ2-7; the DNA was not used to check the table's D call, TRBD1. TRBV21-1 is described as a pseudogene. CDR3 length: 16 residues. The CDR3 DNA is TGTGCCAGCAGCGCCTCTCAGGATCTAAGCTCCTACGAGCAGTACGTC. This gives the protein CASSASQDLSSYEQYV.

V is TRBV4-1 and J is TRBJ2-7; a possible D gene is TRBD2 (5 bases). Germline V gene sequence: CDR1 MGHRA, CDR2 YSYEKL. Deletions cut 1 base from V and 0 bases from J, with 13 bases between. This CDR3 region has 16 residues. CDR3 nucleotide sequence: TGCGCCAGCAGCCAAGTCTTAGCGCGCAGCTCCTACGAGCAGTACTTC. Amino acid sequence: CASSQVLARSSYEQYF.

V and J are TRBV14 and TRBJ2-3; TRBD2 matches 11 bases. V dropped 4 bases and J dropped 0; count of bases not matched to a gene: 0. Germline V lookup: CDR1 SGHDN, CDR2 FVKESK. CDR3 length: 15 amino acids. The DNA for the CDR3 is TGTGCCAGCAGCCGACTAGCGGGGAGCACAGATACGCAGTATTTT. Its protein product is CASSRLAGSTDTQYF.

This chain uses TRBV7-9 with TRBJ2-7, with a possible D match to TRBD2 (5 bases). The CDR3 is made up of 15 amino acids. The germline V gene encodes CDR1 SEHNR and CDR2 FQNEAQ (reference sequence). The CDR3 nucleotides read TGTTCCAGCAGCTTCTTCGGTGGGAGTGGCGACGAGCAGTACGTC. This codes for CSSSFFGGSGDEQYV.

This chain uses TRBV4-2 with TRBJ2-4, with a tentative D call TRBD2 (6 bases). Germline CDR1 and CDR2: LGHNA and YNFKEQ. CDR3 length: 16 amino acids. V gave up 1 base and J gave up 0 bases, with 10 bases separating them. The CDR3 sequence is CASSQVSGLAKNIQYF. CDR3 coding DNA: TGTGCCAGCAGCCAAGTTTCGGGACTAGCCAAAAACATTCAGTACTTC.

The rearrangement uses TRBV4-1 and TRBJ2-1, with 9 bases fitting TRBD2. CDR3 length: 16 amino acids. Trimming took 3 bases from V and 2 from J; bases not matched to a gene: 5. Germline assignment: CDR1 MGHRA and CDR2 YSYEKL. CDR3 in amino acids: CASSHPRTSAYNEQFF. CDR3 sequence (DNA): TGCGCCAGCAGCCACCCACGGACTAGCGCCTACAATGAGCAGTTCTTC.

V usage is TRBV27 and J usage is TRBJ1-1, with 9 bases identical to TRBD1. J lost 4 bases, V lost 4 bases, and 13 bases had no gene match. This CDR3 spans 17 amino acids. CDR1 MNHEY and CDR2 SMNVEV come from the germline V gene (reference sequence). The CDR3 region has the DNA TGTGCCAGCAGTTCGCCCTCAACAGGGGGCCGTGGCACTGAAGCTTTCTTT. Translated, it gives CASSSPSTGGRGTEAFF.

The chain is built from TRBV7-9 and TRBJ2-5; D is uncertain. Germline-derived CDR1 and CDR2 are SEHNR and FQNEAQ (reference sequence). Trimming cost V 1 base and J 3 bases, with 9 bases left between them. This CDR3 is built from 14 residues. The CDR3 DNA follows: TGTGCCAGCAGCTTAGATACAGACAAAGAGACCCAGTACTTC. Encoded protein: CASSLDTDKETQYF.

A note on this clone: Compared with germline, one end of the junction differs, possibly owing to a read error. The chain links TRBV7-2 to TRBJ1-4, with TRBD1 identical over 7 bases. The length of the CDR3 is 14 residues. Germline assignment: CDR1 SGHTA and CDR2 FQGNSA. The CDR3 region has the DNA TGTGCCAGCAGCTCACAGGGGCCTCCATCAGGCTTGCTTTTT. Translated, it gives CASSSQGPPSGLLF.

The chain is built from TRBV6-5 and TRBJ1-6; no definite D call. The CDR3 runs 15 residues. The V and J ends lost 0 bases and 8 bases respectively, with 11 bases between them. CDR1 and CDR2 (germline): MNHEY, SVGAGI. CDR3 in amino acids: CASSYSVAEYSPLHF. CDR3 bases: TGTGCCAGCAGTTACTCAGTAGCCGAGTATTCACCCCTCCACTTT.